This entry lists 17 T cell receptor beta chains sequenced from one sample in a study of T cell responses to AZD1222 COVID-19 vaccine. TCRdb keeps only in-frame clones here, not all; method: immunoSEQ multiplex PCR. The data hold about 110,000 clones, with 89% observed a single time. Sequenced material: peripheral blood, taken on day 0 of AZD1222 vaccination. These receptors were taken from an adult in good health.

J is TRBJ1-4 and V is TRBV4-1, with 7 bases aligning to TRBD1. This CDR3 region has 17 residues. V shed 4 bases and J 2 bases; nucleotides not matched to a gene: 10. Looked up from germline, CDR1 is MGHRA and CDR2 is YSYEKL. CDR3 DNA sequence: TGCGCCAGCAGCCGGCGCGGGTTGACAGGGACTAATGAAAAACTGTTTTTT. Amino acids: CASSRRGLTGTNEKLFF.

The chain links TRBV5-1 to TRBJ2-3; the match to TRBD2 covers 9 bases. Trimming took 4 bases from V and 2 from J; bases not matched to a gene: 8. The CDR3 spans 16 residues. Germline CDR1 SGHRS, CDR2 YFSETQ. In DNA, the CDR3 is TGCGCCAGCAGCCCCTTAGCGGGGGCGGCCACAGATACGCAGTATTTT. Amino acid sequence: CASSPLAGAATDTQYF.

This chain joins TRBV28 and TRBJ1-5; the D is unclear. The CDR3 covers 15 residues. Looked up from germline, CDR1 is MDHEN and CDR2 is SYDVKM. V lost 5 bases and J lost 3, with 14 bases in between. The DNA for the CDR3 is TGTGCCAGCAGTATCGCGTCCGGCCTCAATCAGCCCCAGCATTTT. Translating it yields CASSIASGLNQPQHF.

The chain is built from TRBV5-1 and TRBJ1-3, with TRBD1 identical over 11 bases. The CDR3 totals 15 residues. Germline V CDR1 and CDR2: SGHRS, YFSETQ. V was pared by 3 bases and J by 4 bases, with 3 bases of the junction left unmatched. The CDR3 coding sequence is TGCGCCAGCAGCTGGACAGGGGGCACAGGAAACACCATATATTTT. It encodes CASSWTGGTGNTIYF.

The rearrangement joins TRBV28 to TRBJ2-7; 7 bases line up with TRBD1. Per the germline V gene, CDR1 is MDHEN and CDR2 is SYDVKM. V was pared by 5 bases and J by 0 bases, with 10 bases of the junction left unmatched. The CDR3 has 16 residues. The CDR3 spells CASSHPGQLISYEQYF. The CDR3 DNA follows: TGTGCCAGCAGTCATCCGGGACAGCTCATCTCCTACGAGCAGTACTTC.

This chain links TRBV7-3 with TRBJ2-1, with D possibly TRBD2 on 6 matching bases. Trimming took off 1 base at V and 7 bases at J, with 17 bases between the two ends. CDR3 size: 16 residues. CDR1 SGHTA and CDR2 FQGTGA come from the germline V gene. The CDR3 DNA reads TGTGCCAGCAGCTTAATGCGCTCGGGAGTAAGTAATGAGCAGTTCTTC. Its translation is CASSLMRSGVSNEQFF.

J is TRBJ2-5 and V is TRBV5-1; 11 bases line up with TRBD2. J lost 2 bases, V lost 4 bases, and 16 bases had no gene match. From germline, CDR1 is SGHRS and CDR2 YFSETQ. The CDR3 is 19 amino acids. The CDR3, as DNA: TGCGCCAGCAGCAAGGGGGCTCGACTAGCGGGAAGCTCACAAGAGACCCAGTACTTC. Translating it yields CASSKGARLAGSSQETQYF.

The CDR3 bases are TGTGCCAGCAGTTCGCACACCGGGACATCGGGAAACACCATATATTTT. Amino acids: CASSSHTGTSGNTIYF. V gene TRBV6-5 combines with J gene TRBJ1-3; possible D gene TRBD1, 6 bases. Trimming took off 4 bases at V and 4 bases at J, with 17 bases between the two ends. CDR3 length: 16 amino acids. Germline V gene lookup returns CDR1 MNHEY and CDR2 SVGAGI.

This rearrangement joins TRBV5-1 to TRBJ2-5, with 7 bases aligning to TRBD1. J lost 3 bases, V lost 4 bases, and 6 bases had no gene match. There are 14 residues in the CDR3. Germline V gene lookup returns CDR1 SGHRS and CDR2 YFSETQ. The CDR3 loop is CASSVGDREETQYF. In nucleotides, the CDR3 is TGCGCCAGCAGCGTAGGGGACAGAGAAGAGACCCAGTACTTC.

The rearrangement links TRBV7-2 to TRBJ1-2; 8 bases fit TRBD1. Germline V gene lookup returns CDR1 SGHTA and CDR2 FQGNSA. J gave up 1 base and V 5 bases, and 9 bases lay outside the gene matches. The CDR3 has 16 amino acids. CDR3 protein: CASSQPGQGINYGYTF. CDR3 bases: TGTGCCAGCAGCCAGCCAGGACAGGGTATTAACTATGGCTACACCTTC.

In this sample, this clone turned up a few times. The rearrangement links TRBV12-5 to TRBJ2-7; TRBD2 aligns across 9 bases. Germline CDR1 reads LGHNT; CDR2 reads FRNRAP. The CDR3 has 16 residues. V dropped 2 bases and J dropped 6; count of bases not matched to a gene: 11. CDR3 amino acids: CASGLMRGGLALEQYF. The CDR3 DNA reads TGTGCTAGTGGTTTGATGCGGGGGGGACTAGCACTCGAGCAGTACTTC.

This chain uses TRBV5-1 with TRBJ1-1; possible D gene TRBD1, 5 bases. Trimming removed 4 bases at V and 1 base at J, with 8 bases between. CDR1 and CDR2 from the germline V gene are SGHRS and YFSETQ. The CDR3 is made up of 13 amino acids. The CDR3: CASSVTGNTEAFF. The CDR3 nucleotides read TGCGCCAGCAGCGTTACAGGGAACACTGAAGCTTTCTTT.

The gene calls are TRBV27 and TRBJ1-5, with a possible D match to TRBD1 (6 bases). The CDR3 has 14 residues. Between the trimmed V and J ends, which lost 6 bases and 7 bases, there was a span of 16 bases. Germline loops: CDR1 MNHEY, CDR2 SMNVEV (reference sequence). As DNA, the CDR3 is TGTGCCAGCAGGCAGACAGGCGCGGGGCAGCCCCAGCATTTT. Residues: CASRQTGAGQPQHF.

The chain carries TRBV29-1 and TRBJ2-1, with D tentatively TRBD1 (5 bases). Germline CDR1 is SQVTM and CDR2 is ANQGSEA. This CDR3 has 14 residues. V was pared by 3 bases and J by 10 bases, with 19 bases between. The CDR3 nucleotides are TGCAGCGTTGATGGTCCTAGGGGCAATGGAGAGCAGTTCTTC. This encodes CSVDGPRGNGEQFF.

V usage is TRBV3-1 (or the pseudogene TRBV3-2) and J usage is TRBJ2-3; 8 nucleotides agree with TRBD2. From germline, CDR1 is LGHDT and CDR2 YNNKEL (reference sequence). Trimming removed 3 bases from V and 4 bases from J; junction bases left unmatched: 9. The CDR3 sequence is 16 residues long. The CDR3, as DNA: TGTGCCAGCAGCCACGGGAGGGGGTCTGGCGCAGATACGCAGTATTTT. This sequence encodes CASSHGRGSGADTQYF.

V is TRBV18 and J is TRBJ2-6; the D gene is possibly TRBD2 (6 bases). V was clipped by 4 bases and J by 1 base, with 14 bases between them. CDR3 size: 17 residues. Germline V gene data show CDR1 as KGHSH and CDR2 as LQKENI. The CDR3 DNA follows: TGTGCCAGCTCACTAGGGACTGGAAGATCTGGGGCCAACGTCCTGACTTTC. Protein product: CASSLGTGRSGANVLTF.

The genes are TRBV5-1 and TRBJ2-3; D ambiguous. There are 15 residues in the CDR3. Germline loops: CDR1 SGHRS, CDR2 YFSETQ. V lost 3 bases, J lost 1 base, and 12 bases lay in between. CDR3 residues: CASSSSFSRTDTQYF. The CDR3 region has the DNA TGCGCCAGCAGCTCCTCCTTCTCCCGCACAGATACGCAGTATTTT.